This T cell receptor beta chain stems from a study of blood T cell repertoires in COVID-19. On the study more broadly: Samples representing acute and convalescent COVID-19 were sourced from the United States, Italy and Spain. PBMCs, B-cell-depleted T cells, or T cells provided the cDNA or gDNA that made up the material.

CDR3 size: 15 residues. The germline CDR1 and CDR2 sequences are MNHEY and SVGEGT. V gave up 0 bases and J gave up 4 bases; unmatched junction bases: 2. Original methodology: Estimates of nucleated cell counts were drawn from the amplification of reference gene primers. TCRdb keeps only in-frame clones here, not all; method: immunoSEQ multiplex PCR. V and J calls and clone size are as listed in that table; D and trimming were resolved from the DNA. Of fewer than 200,000 clones in the sample, over 60% were seen once. The chain has TRBV6-2 or TRBV6-3 and TRBJ1-1; 10 bases map to TRBD1. The specimen sequenced was peripheral blood. This TCR derives from a woman older than 75 with acute or convalescent COVID-19. Written as DNA, the CDR3 is TGTGCCAGCAGTTACTCCCGGACAGGGGGCACTGAAGCTTTCTTT. Translated: CASSYSRTGGTEAFF.